The rows below give T cell receptor beta chains drawn from one sample of a study of identical twins. MiXCR was run by TCRdb on the 5' RACE reads, yielding one entry per CDR3 protein. The table includes about 150,000 distinct CDR3 sequences, 3% to 4% detected once. Source material: memory T cells sorted from blood. These receptors all come from a man aged 18 to 29 in good health. Both conserved end residues are part of each CDR3. D genes are given only for firm matches. A clone size is listed for some rows: how often the clone was seen (once, few, many), or a class if it is expanded.

abundance,j_gene,v_gene,len,d_gene,CDR3aa,CDR3nt
few,TRBJ2-1,TRBV2,16,TRBD1,CASSGADRGSYNEQFF,TGTGCCAGCAGTGGAGCGGACAGGGGCTCCTACAATGAGCAGTTCTTC
many,TRBJ2-2,TRBV18,15,.,CASSPKAANTGELFF,TGTGCCAGCTCACCTAAGGCCGCGAACACCGGGGAGCTGTTTTTT
many,TRBJ2-2,TRBV15,15,TRBD2,CATSRGLAGTGELFF,TGTGCCACCAGCAGGGGACTAGCGGGAACCGGGGAGCTGTTTTTT
many,TRBJ2-2,TRBV6-2/TRBV6-3,12,.,CASNPVAGELFF,TGTGCCAGCAACCCGGTGGCCGGGGAGCTGTTTTTT
.,TRBJ2-2,TRBV27,12,.,CASGPDRRELFF,TGTGCCAGTGGACCCGATCGAAGGGAGCTGTTTTTT
many,TRBJ2-6,TRBV6-5,19,.,CASSWLRDGFRSGANVLTF,TGTGCCAGCAGTTGGTTGCGCGATGGTTTCCGCTCTGGGGCCAACGTCCTGACTTTC
few,TRBJ1-5,TRBV27,13,.,CASSREFNQPQHF,TGTGCCAGCAGTCGGGAGTTCAATCAGCCCCAGCATTTT
few,TRBJ2-7,TRBV25-1,14,.,CASTISGRSDEQYF,TGTGCCAGCACTATATCGGGGCGGAGTGACGAGCAGTACTTC
many,TRBJ2-2,TRBV3-1,15,.,CASSQLSPGSGELFF,TGTGCCAGCAGCCAACTCAGCCCCGGCAGCGGGGAGCTGTTTTTT
many,TRBJ1-2,TRBV12-3/TRBV12-4,11,.,CASSLGQRYTF,TGTGCCAGCAGTCTCGGACAGCGGTACACCTTC
.,TRBJ1-3,TRBV30,13,.,CAWSSGSGNTIYF,TGTGCCTGGAGTTCGGGATCTGGAAACACCATATATTTT
many,TRBJ1-6,TRBV4-3,16,.,CASSQEAGPRGSPLHF,TGCGCCAGCAGCCAAGAGGCAGGGCCACGCGGTTCACCCCTCCACTTT
many,TRBJ2-1,TRBV29-1,13,TRBD1,CSVGGQGGNEQFF,TGCAGCGTTGGGGGACAGGGGGGGAATGAGCAGTTCTTC
few,TRBJ1-1,TRBV11-3,14,TRBD1,CASTRQGAYTEAFF,TGTGCCAGCACCAGACAGGGGGCTTACACTGAAGCTTTCTTT
many,TRBJ1-6,TRBV9,16,.,CASSVAPDTENSPLHF,TGTGCCAGCAGCGTAGCTCCCGACACCGAAAATTCACCCCTCCACTTT
many,TRBJ2-5,TRBV5-1,16,.,CASSLAPLATQETQYF,TGCGCCAGCAGCTTGGCCCCCCTGGCTACTCAAGAGACCCAGTACTTC
many,TRBJ1-2,TRBV7-2,13,.,CASSFRINYGYTF,TGTGCCAGCAGCTTCAGGATTAACTATGGCTACACCTTC
many,TRBJ2-5,TRBV4-1,15,.,CASSQEGARGETQYF,TGCGCCAGCAGCCAGGAGGGGGCCAGGGGAGAGACCCAGTACTTC
.,TRBJ2-6,TRBV12-3/TRBV12-4,18,.,CASSRGTLLGSGANVLTF,TGTGCCAGCAGCCGCGGGACGTTACTTGGCTCTGGGGCCAACGTCCTGACTTTC
many,TRBJ2-7,TRBV4-2,18,TRBD1,CASSQALSTGGVHYEQYF,TGTGCCAGCAGCCAAGCATTATCGACAGGGGGGGTCCACTACGAGCAGTACTTC
few,TRBJ1-1,TRBV7-9,14,.,CASSLAEMNTEAFF,TGTGCCAGCAGCTTAGCGGAGATGAACACTGAAGCTTTCTTT